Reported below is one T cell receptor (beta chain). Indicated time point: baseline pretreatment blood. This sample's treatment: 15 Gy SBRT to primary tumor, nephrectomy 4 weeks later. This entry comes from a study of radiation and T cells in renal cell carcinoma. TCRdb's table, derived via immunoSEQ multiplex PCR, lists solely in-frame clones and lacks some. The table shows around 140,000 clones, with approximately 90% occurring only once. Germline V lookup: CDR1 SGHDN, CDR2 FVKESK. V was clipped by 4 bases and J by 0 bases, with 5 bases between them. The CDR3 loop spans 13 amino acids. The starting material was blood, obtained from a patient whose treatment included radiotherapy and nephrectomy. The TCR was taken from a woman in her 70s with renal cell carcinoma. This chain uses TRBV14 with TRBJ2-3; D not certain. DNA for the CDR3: TGTGCCAGCAGCCTAGGTAGCACAGATACGCAGTATTTT. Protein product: CASSLGSTDTQYF.